Below are 32 T cell receptor beta chains sequenced from a single sample in a study of vaccination and CD4 T cells after COVID-19. For these receptors, no antigen is known. Treatment denoted: roughly 11-day PBMC culture with coronavirus spike peptide pools or control peptides (ViraFEST assay). Sequenced with the Oncomine TCR Beta short-read assay was DNA taken from cultured CD4+ T cells. TCRdb called the PCR reads again in MiXCR, with one record for every CDR3 protein. The sample lists approximately 13,000 distinct CDR3 sequences; approximately 61% were seen once. Sequencing was carried out using CD4+ T cells from blood, cultured in vitro. The receptors were gathered from a human donor who had recovered from COVID-19.

This clonotype was counted a single time. This chain uses TRBV20-1 with TRBJ2-7, with 15 bases matching TRBD2. V lost 5 bases, J lost 0 bases, and 14 bases stayed unmatched. The V gene's germline CDR1 is DFQATT and CDR2 SNEGSKA (reference sequence). The CDR3 totals 19 residues. This CDR3 reads CSASAPPGLAGGSSYEQYF. CDR3 nucleotide sequence: TGCAGTGCTTCCGCTCCCCCGGGACTAGCGGGGGGAAGCTCCTACGAGCAGTACTTC.

The chain is built from TRBV19 and TRBJ2-1; 8 bases map to TRBD1. The length of the CDR3 is 15 residues. V lost 5 bases, J lost 1 base, and 4 bases stayed unmatched. CDR1 LNHDA and CDR2 SQIVND come from the germline V gene (reference sequence). In nucleotides, the CDR3 is TGTGCCAGTAGTCTCGGACAGGGTTCCTACAATGAGCAGTTCTTC. It translates to CASSLGQGSYNEQFF.

The gene calls are TRBV2 and TRBJ2-3; D is undetermined. The CDR3 extends over 14 amino acids. Germline CDR1 and CDR2: SNHLY and FYNNEI. V lost 4 bases to trimming and J lost 2 bases, with 10 bases between them. CDR3 nucleotide sequence: TGTGCCAGCAGTGGGGCTCAGGACACAGATACGCAGTATTTT. Amino acid sequence: CASSGAQDTDTQYF.

V and J are TRBV20-1 and TRBJ2-2, with 8 bases lining up with TRBD1. CDR3 length equals 14 residues. CDR1 is DFQATT, CDR2 SNEGSKA, per germline (reference sequence). V lost 5 bases, J lost 3 bases, and 5 bases stayed unmatched. This CDR3 is CSASRGLYTGELFF. CDR3 nucleotide sequence: TGCAGTGCTTCCAGGGGGCTATACACCGGGGAGCTGTTTTTT.

The chain recombines TRBV14 with TRBJ1-2; D gene unclear. V lost 6 bases and J lost 2, with 13 bases in between. This CDR3 comprises 14 residues. Germline V gene sequence: CDR1 SGHDN, CDR2 FVKESK. The DNA for the CDR3 is TGTGCCAGCAGTTGGACTCAATCAAACTATGGCTACACCTTC. Amino acid sequence: CASSWTQSNYGYTF.

The chain has TRBV7-2 and TRBJ2-1; TRBD1 might be the D (5 bases). The last part of the DNA fits TRBJ2-7 better; the J call may be wrong. Germline CDR1 SGHTA, CDR2 FQGNSA. The CDR3 spans 12 residues. The CDR3 region is CASSRGRYEQYF. The CDR3, as DNA: TGTGCCAGCAGCAGGGGCCGCTACGAGCAGTACTTC.

The chain has TRBV30 and TRBJ2-6; 9 nucleotides line up with TRBD1. The CDR3 spans 15 residues. After removal of 8 bases from V and 0 bases from J, the junction contained 5 bases not matched to a gene. Germline CDR1 is GTSNPN and CDR2 is SVGIG (reference sequence). CDR3 sequence: CAHRGHNSGANVLTF. As DNA, the CDR3 is TGTGCCCACAGGGGGCATAACTCTGGGGCCAACGTCCTGACTTTC.

This clonotype was counted only a few times. This sequence joins TRBV27 and TRBJ1-1; the D gene is possibly TRBD1 (6 bases). Germline lookup yields CDR1 MNHEY and CDR2 SMNVEV (reference sequence). The V end lost 1 base, the J end lost 1 base, and 7 bases lay between the germline ends. CDR3 length: 14 amino acids. Here the CDR3 DNA reads TGTGCCAGCAGTTTATGGGGGCAGAACACTGAAGCTTTCTTT. The encoded protein is CASSLWGQNTEAFF.

The V gene is TRBV19, the J gene TRBJ2-7; D gene ambiguous. The CDR3 is made up of 15 amino acids. Per the germline V gene, CDR1 is LNHDA and CDR2 is SQIVND (reference sequence). The ends were cut back, 2 bases at V and 5 bases at J, with 16 bases in the middle. CDR3 in amino acids: CASSINIGLAHEQYF. The CDR3 bases are TGTGCCAGTAGTATAAATATCGGTCTTGCCCACGAGCAGTACTTC.

This clonotype has a handful of counts. The chain uses TRBV6-1 and TRBJ2-7; TRBD2 agrees at 8 bases. The germline CDR1 and CDR2 sequences are MNHNS and SASEGT. The CDR3 totals 14 residues. With 7 bases clipped from V and 2 bases from J, the junction kept 7 bases outside the gene matches. The CDR3 reads CASIYGAGAYEQYF. CDR3 DNA sequence: TGTGCCAGCATCTACGGAGCGGGAGCCTACGAGCAGTACTTC.

V usage is TRBV20-1 and J usage is TRBJ2-6; D unclear. V was pared by 3 bases and J by 4 bases, with 10 bases between. Germline values: CDR1 DFQATT, CDR2 SNEGSKA (reference sequence). The CDR3 totals 14 residues. The CDR3 loop reads CSASPRAGANVLTF. For the CDR3, the DNA is TGCAGTGCTAGCCCTAGAGCCGGGGCCAACGTCCTGACTTTC.

The chain recombines TRBV30 with TRBJ1-5; tentatively, D is TRBD1 (6 bases). V was trimmed by 3 bases and J by 1 base, leaving 13 bases between them. Germline V gene lookup returns CDR1 GTSNPN and CDR2 SVGIG (reference sequence). The CDR3 covers 15 residues. CDR3 loop: CAWRQGPASNQPQHF. The CDR3 bases are TGTGCCTGGAGACAGGGCCCGGCAAGCAATCAGCCCCAGCATTTT.

The V call is TRBV20-1, the J call TRBJ1-2, with TRBD1 as a possible D gene (5 bases). Looked up from germline, CDR1 is DFQATT and CDR2 is SNEGSKA (reference sequence). Between the trimmed V and J ends, which lost 0 bases and 1 base, there was a span of 12 bases. This CDR3 has 15 amino acids. The CDR3 loop reads CSARDIYRNNYGYTF. In DNA, the CDR3 is TGCAGTGCTAGAGACATTTACAGGAATAACTATGGCTACACCTTC.

This sequence joins TRBV28 and TRBJ1-6; D possibly corresponds to TRBD1 (6 bases). This CDR3 comprises 15 residues. CDR1 is MDHEN and CDR2 is SYDVKM in the germline V gene. V lost 4 bases, J lost 4 bases, and 11 bases lay in between. The CDR3 nucleotides read TGTGCCAGCAGTTACGGGGGCTCTTATAATTCACCCCTCCACTTT. It is translated as CASSYGGSYNSPLHF.

This clonotype was detected a few times. The chain joins TRBV19 to TRBJ1-5, with 7 bases lining up with TRBD1. The CDR3 consists of 18 residues. With 1 base clipped from V and 7 bases from J, the junction kept 16 bases outside the gene matches. Germline V gives CDR1 LNHDA, CDR2 SQIVND (reference sequence). This CDR3 is CASSIVSGQAQRRQPQHF. The CDR3 coding sequence is TGTGCCAGTAGTATAGTAAGTGGACAGGCCCAGCGGAGGCAGCCCCAGCATTTT.

The chain has TRBV28 and TRBJ2-7, with D unresolved. Deletions cut 6 bases from V and 2 bases from J, with 8 bases between. The CDR3 contains 12 residues. The V gene's germline CDR1 is MDHEN and CDR2 SYDVKM. The CDR3 region has the DNA TGTGCCAGCAGGGATCGCGCCTACGAGCAGTACTTC. It encodes CASRDRAYEQYF.

Only a few counts were recorded for this clonotype. The rearrangement links TRBV6-1 to TRBJ1-3; D is ambiguous. This CDR3 spans 11 amino acids. The V end was cut by 7 bases, the J end by 1 base, with 2 bases between. Germline lookup yields CDR1 MNHNS and CDR2 SASEGT. In DNA form, the CDR3 reads TGTGCCAGCACTTCTGGAAACACCATATATTTT. It codes for CASTSGNTIYF.

V usage is TRBV20-1 and J usage is TRBJ1-5; a weak D match, TRBD1 (5 bases). Trimming removed 7 bases at V and 2 bases at J, with 12 bases between. Germline V gene lookup returns CDR1 DFQATT and CDR2 SNEGSKA (reference sequence). The length of the CDR3 is 13 residues. CDR3 residues: CSGTEGGNQPQHF. The CDR3, as DNA: TGCAGTGGGACCGAAGGGGGCAATCAGCCCCAGCATTTT.

The chain carries TRBV6-2 or TRBV6-3 and TRBJ2-3; 8 nucleotides line up with TRBD1. This CDR3 is built from 15 residues. Trimming at V came to 4 bases and at J to 0 bases, leaving 3 bases not matched to a gene. The germline gives CDR1 MNHEY, CDR2 SVGEGT. CDR3 nucleotides: TGTGCCAGCAGTTGGACAGGGACGAGCACAGATACGCAGTATTTT. This encodes CASSWTGTSTDTQYF.

In its sample, this clonotype was seen a few times. The genes are TRBV7-3 and TRBJ2-2; 9 bases fit TRBD1. There are 16 residues in the CDR3. Germline values: CDR1 SGHTA, CDR2 FQGTGA. V was clipped by 5 bases and J by 3 bases; unmatched bases: 7. The CDR3 here is CASSDGQGTDTGELFF. Here the CDR3 DNA reads TGTGCCAGCAGCGATGGACAGGGGACTGACACCGGGGAGCTGTTTTTT.

This clonotype was seen more than once but under ten times. The CDR3 loop is CASSPRNLAAETQYF. The CDR3 DNA follows: TGTGCCAGCAGCCCCCGGAATCTAGCAGCGGAGACCCAGTACTTC. The chain is built from TRBV2 and TRBJ2-5; tentatively, D is TRBD2 (5 bases). The CDR3 consists of 15 residues. Trimming cost V 6 bases and J 5 bases, with 19 bases left between them. Germline assignment: CDR1 SNHLY and CDR2 FYNNEI.

This clonotype was seen a handful of times. V and J are TRBV7-9 and TRBJ1-4, with 7 bases identical to TRBD1. Looked up from germline, CDR1 is SEHNR and CDR2 is FQNEAQ (reference sequence). This CDR3 comprises 13 residues. J was trimmed by 6 bases and V by 7 bases; bases with no gene match: 5. CDR3 coding DNA: TGTGCCAGCACGACAGGGTCGGATGAAAAACTGTTTTTT. It codes for CASTTGSDEKLFF.

The chain recombines TRBV21-1 with TRBJ1-5; TRBD1 is taken as the D call from the table, unchecked against the DNA. TRBV21-1 is a pseudogene. The CDR3 contains 15 residues. CDR3 in amino acids: CASSASTGGNQPQHF. DNA for the CDR3: TGTGCCAGCAGCGCTTCGACAGGGGGGAATCAGCCCCAGCATTTT.

This clonotype occurred a few times. This chain connects TRBV27 to TRBJ1-6; D is ambiguous. CDR1 is MNHEY, CDR2 SMNVEV, per germline (reference sequence). CDR3 length equals 16 residues. Trimming took 4 bases from V and 0 from J, leaving 10 bases between them. CDR3 bases: TGTGCCAGCAGTTCCCCCACGAGCTCCTATAATTCACCCCTCCACTTT. This encodes CASSSPTSSYNSPLHF.

The chain recombines TRBV20-1 with TRBJ2-1; D remains unclear. Germline CDR1 and CDR2: DFQATT and SNEGSKA (reference sequence). Trimming removed 1 base from V and 5 bases from J, with 6 bases in between. The CDR3 is 12 residues long. The CDR3 region is CSARGLNNEQFF. CDR3 nucleotides: TGCAGTGCTAGAGGTCTCAACAATGAGCAGTTCTTC.

The J gene is TRBJ2-5, the V gene TRBV24-1, with a possible D match to TRBD2 (7 bases). CDR1 KGHDR and CDR2 SFDVKD come from the germline V gene. Trimming removed 2 bases from V and 4 bases from J, with 13 bases in between. The CDR3 has 15 amino acids. The CDR3 coding sequence is TGTGCCACCAGTGATTCAGGGGAGGGGGGAGAGACCCAGTACTTC. Its protein product is CATSDSGEGGETQYF.

V and J are TRBV10-3 and TRBJ2-1; 9 nucleotides line up with TRBD2. From germline, CDR1 is ENHRY and CDR2 SYGVKD. The CDR3 covers 14 residues. V trimming: 11 bases; J trimming: 7 bases; junction bases outside the gene matches: 12. CDR3 sequence reads: CAANGGLAINEQFF. The CDR3 DNA reads as TGTGCCGCTAATGGGGGACTAGCAATTAATGAGCAGTTCTTC.

This clonotype was seen a handful of times. This chain connects TRBV7-9 to TRBJ1-1; D is ambiguous. CDR3 length: 14 residues. Trimming left V 4 bases short and J 1 base short, with 10 bases between. Germline-derived CDR1 and CDR2 are SEHNR and FQNEAQ (reference sequence). The CDR3, as DNA: TGTGCCAGCAGCTCCCCAGGCAGGAACACTGAAGCTTTCTTT. This gives the protein CASSSPGRNTEAFF.

This clonotype was picked up a small number of times. This chain joins TRBV12-3 or TRBV12-4 and TRBJ1-5; perhaps TRBD1 as D (5 bases). V gave up 5 bases and J gave up 5 bases, with 13 bases separating them. The CDR3 has 14 residues. CDR3 DNA sequence: TGTGCCAGCAGTGCTGGGACGTGGGATCAGCCCCAGCATTTT. This translates into CASSAGTWDQPQHF.

The V call is TRBV28, the J call TRBJ1-4; D gene uncertain. The V end lost 10 bases, the J end lost 4 bases, and 13 bases lay between the germline ends. The CDR3 sequence is 13 residues long. Germline values: CDR1 MDHEN, CDR2 SYDVKM. CDR3 bases: TGTGCCACCGATACAGCTCTTAATGAAAAACTGTTTTTT. Protein sequence: CATDTALNEKLFF.

The chain uses TRBV30 and TRBJ1-2, with 7 bases identical to TRBD1. The trim removed 2 bases at V and 8 bases at J, leaving 8 bases unmatched. Germline CDR1 is GTSNPN and CDR2 is SVGIG (reference sequence). This CDR3 is built from 13 residues. CDR3 in amino acids: CAWSRNRGLGYTF. DNA of the CDR3: TGTGCCTGGAGTCGAAACAGGGGCCTGGGCTACACCTTC.

The chain uses TRBV7-2 and TRBJ2-1; D is undetermined. The CDR3 is 12 residues long. The V end lost 6 bases, the J end lost 8 bases, and 11 bases lay between the germline ends. Germline lookup yields CDR1 SGHTA and CDR2 FQGNSA. In DNA, the CDR3 is TGTGCCAGCAGTCTCCCCTCCGATGAGCAGTTCTTC. This translates into CASSLPSDEQFF.